What follows are 11 T cell receptor beta chains derived from one specimen sequenced in a study of T cell repertoires in cytomegalovirus infection (dated by TCRdb to between 2018 and 2021). The reads were generated on an Illumina HiSeq 1500. TCRdb reanalyzed the raw reads on its own, using fastp at Q25 for trimming and MiXCR for clone calling, and kept in-frame beta chains. Rows with one shared CDR3 protein collapse into an entry with the most common genes and DNA. This sample lists roughly 230,000 distinct CDR3 sequences; approximately 15% were detected once. The ten largest clones take up around half of the sample. Sequencing was performed on CD8+ T cells from PBMCs. These receptors all stem from a human donor in good health (CMV status not recorded). Some clones in this sample may be carry-over from other donors' samples.

This clonotype came up a few times. DNA of the CDR3: TGTGCCAGCAGCCAAGAAGGGGGCGATCGCGGGACCCAGTACTTC. This encodes CASSQEGGDRGTQYF. The J gene is TRBJ2-5, the V gene TRBV4-2; TRBD1 matches at 7 bases. The V gene's germline CDR1 is LGHNA and CDR2 YNFKEQ. J gave up 7 bases and V 0 bases, and 8 bases lay outside the gene matches. There are 15 residues in the CDR3.

The chain has TRBV4-1 and TRBJ2-7; TRBD1 matches 11 bases. CDR1 and CDR2 from the germline V gene are MGHRA and YSYEKL. This CDR3 has 16 amino acids. V lost 4 bases to trimming and J lost 1 base; unmatched junction nucleotides: 6. As DNA, the CDR3 is TGCGCCAGCAGCCGACTAGGACAGGGGGCGTCCTACGAGCAGTACTTC. Protein sequence: CASSRLGQGASYEQYF.

The sample holds many counts of this clonotype. This rearrangement joins TRBV6-1 to TRBJ2-6; no clear D gene. The V gene lost 2 bases and the J gene lost 0 bases, with 5 bases spanning the gap. Germline V gene sequence: CDR1 MNHNS, CDR2 SASEGT. The CDR3 loop spans 15 amino acids. Written as DNA, the CDR3 is TGTGCCAGCAGTGAACTGAGCTCTGGGGCCAACGTCCTGACTTTC. It is translated as CASSELSSGANVLTF.

The rearrangement uses TRBV20-1 and TRBJ2-7, with 7 bases aligning to TRBD1. Unmatched junction bases numbered 15, after V lost 1 base and J lost 6 bases. The CDR3 consists of 16 residues. The germline V gene has CDR1 DFQATT and CDR2 SNEGSKA (reference sequence). Here the CDR3 reads CSARVHRGPGYGEQYF. CDR3 bases: TGCAGTGCTAGAGTTCACAGGGGCCCAGGATACGGCGAGCAGTACTTC.

In this sample, this clonotype turned up a few times. The V call is TRBV4-1, the J call TRBJ2-3, with D perhaps assigned TRBD1 or TRBD2 (6 bases each). The CDR3 is 14 residues long. Germline V gene data show CDR1 as MGHRA and CDR2 as YSYEKL. The V end lost 1 base, the J end lost 6 bases, and 11 bases lay between the germline ends. The CDR3 region is CASSQAGAVDTQYF. CDR3 coding DNA: TGCGCCAGCAGCCAAGCGGGGGCGGTCGATACGCAGTATTTT.

This clonotype was counted ten times or more. The chain links TRBV12-3 or TRBV12-4 to TRBJ2-1, with D perhaps matching TRBD2 (5 bases). V was trimmed by 4 bases and J by 6 bases, leaving 16 bases between them. The CDR3 loop spans 15 amino acids. The CDR3 nucleotides are TGTGCCAGCAGTTCCAGAGGGAATTCGGTCAATGAGCAGTTCTTC. This codes for CASSSRGNSVNEQFF.

The sample holds a few counts of this clonotype. The CDR3 bases are TGTGCCAGCAGCGACCTTAACGGGGAAGGCTCACCCCTCCACTTT. Its protein is CASSDLNGEGSPLHF. The gene calls are TRBV7-4 and TRBJ1-6, with unresolved D. The CDR3 totals 15 residues. V was clipped by 5 bases and J by 10 bases, with 18 bases between them. The germline V gene encodes CDR1 SGHVT and CDR2 SQSDAQ.

The rearrangement uses TRBV27 and TRBJ2-1; 9 bases align to TRBD2. CDR3 length: 16 residues. V was pared by 2 bases and J by 6 bases, with 8 bases of the junction left unmatched. CDR1 and CDR2 (germline): MNHEY, SMNVEV (reference sequence). In nucleotides, the CDR3 is TGTGCCAGCAGTTTACCGCTAGCGGGGAATCGCAATGAGCAGTTCTTC. It codes for CASSLPLAGNRNEQFF.

This clonotype was recorded at least ten times. J is TRBJ2-2 and V is TRBV6-1; D unclear. The CDR3 runs to 14 residues. Trimming removed 1 base at V and 4 bases at J, with 7 bases between. CDR1 and CDR2 from the germline V gene are MNHNS and SASEGT. This CDR3 is CASSEVITTGELFF. In DNA, the CDR3 is TGTGCCAGCAGTGAAGTTATAACCACCGGGGAGCTGTTTTTT.

This clonotype was counted between two and nine times. The genes are TRBV5-4 and TRBJ2-7, with 7 bases that match TRBD1. Per germline, CDR1 SGHNT and CDR2 YYREEE (reference sequence). This CDR3 region has 17 residues. V lost 4 bases to trimming and J lost 7 bases; unmatched junction nucleotides: 20. This chain's CDR3 is CASSTNSRGQPNQEQYF. The CDR3 coding sequence is TGTGCCAGCAGCACAAACTCCAGGGGACAGCCGAATCAAGAGCAGTACTTC.

V is TRBV2 and J is TRBJ1-2; 9 bases agree with TRBD1. Trimming removed 8 bases from V and 8 bases from J; junction bases left unmatched: 9. Germline-derived CDR1 and CDR2 are SNHLY and FYNNEI. This CDR3 region has 13 residues. CDR3 protein: CASLDRGIRGYTF. The CDR3 DNA reads as TGTGCCAGCCTCGACAGGGGGATTCGGGGCTACACCTTC. Full variable domain (remainder filled in from reference TRBV2 and TRBJ1-2): EPEVTQTPSHQVTQMGQEVILRCVPISNHLYFYWYRQILGQKVEFLVSFYNNEISEKSEIFDDQFSVERPDGSNFTLKIRSTKLEDSAMYFCASLDRGIRGYTFGSGTRLTVV.